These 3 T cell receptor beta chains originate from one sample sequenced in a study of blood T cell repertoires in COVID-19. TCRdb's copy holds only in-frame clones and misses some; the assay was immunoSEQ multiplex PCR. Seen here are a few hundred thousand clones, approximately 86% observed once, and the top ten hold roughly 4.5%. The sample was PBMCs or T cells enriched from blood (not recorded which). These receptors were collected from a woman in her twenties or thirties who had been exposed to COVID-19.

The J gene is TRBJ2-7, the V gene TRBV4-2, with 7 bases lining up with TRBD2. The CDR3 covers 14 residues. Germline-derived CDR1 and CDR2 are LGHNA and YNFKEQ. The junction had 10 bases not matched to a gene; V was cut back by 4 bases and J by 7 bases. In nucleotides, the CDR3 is TGTGCCAGCAGCCCTGGGGGGGTGTCGGGGGAGCAGTACTTC. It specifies CASSPGGVSGEQYF.

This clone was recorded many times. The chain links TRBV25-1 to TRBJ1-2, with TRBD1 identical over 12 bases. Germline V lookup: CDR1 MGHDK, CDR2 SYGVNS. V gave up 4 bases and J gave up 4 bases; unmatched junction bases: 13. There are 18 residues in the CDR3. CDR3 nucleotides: TGTGCCAGCAGTGGAAACGCGGGACAGGGGGCGTTCTCCTATGGCTACACCTTC. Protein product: CASSGNAGQGAFSYGYTF.

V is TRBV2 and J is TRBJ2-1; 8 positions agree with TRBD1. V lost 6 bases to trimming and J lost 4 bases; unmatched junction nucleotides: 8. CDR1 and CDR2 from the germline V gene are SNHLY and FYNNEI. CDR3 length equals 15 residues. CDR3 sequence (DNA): TGTGCCAGCAGGCCCGACAGGGGCCGATACAATGAGCAGTTCTTC. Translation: CASRPDRGRYNEQFF.